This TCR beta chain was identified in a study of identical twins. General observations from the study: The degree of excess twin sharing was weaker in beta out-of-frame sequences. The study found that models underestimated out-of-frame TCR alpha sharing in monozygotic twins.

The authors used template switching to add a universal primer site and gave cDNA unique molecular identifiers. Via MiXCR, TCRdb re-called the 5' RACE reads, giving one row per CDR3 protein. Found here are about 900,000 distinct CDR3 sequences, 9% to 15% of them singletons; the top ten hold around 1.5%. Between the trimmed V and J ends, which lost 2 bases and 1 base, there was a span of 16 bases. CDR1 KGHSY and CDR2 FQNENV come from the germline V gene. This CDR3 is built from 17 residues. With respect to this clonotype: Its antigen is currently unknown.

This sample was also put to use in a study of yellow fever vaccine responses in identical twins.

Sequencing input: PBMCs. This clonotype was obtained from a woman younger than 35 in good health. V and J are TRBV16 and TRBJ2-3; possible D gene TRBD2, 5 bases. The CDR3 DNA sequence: TGTGCCAGCAGCCAAGGCCTTCTAGCCTTTCGCACAGATACGCAGTATTTT. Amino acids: CASSQGLLAFRTDTQYF.